This T cell receptor (beta chain) was recorded in a study of shared clonotypes between healthy human individuals. The naive CD8 subset, CD45RO-negative cells positively selected for CCR7, excluded terminally differentiated effector memory CD45RA+ cells. Study-wide results and limits: Measured sharing among donors was expected to vary with sequencing depth. Among four donors, about 5% of naive CD4 clonotypes were found in common.

How the authors handled the data: Filtering differed for immunoSEQ, which gave only junction sequences without quality scores. Data came from immunoSEQ multiplex PCR; TCRdb stores just in-frame clones and leaves some out. That table supplies the V and J calls and clone size; D and trimming were determined from the DNA. The sample contains approximately 740,000 clones, 80% to 95% of which appear only once. Deletions cut 10 bases from V and 7 bases from J, with 13 bases between. Germline V lookup: CDR1 SNHLY, CDR2 FYNNEI. The CDR3 length is 11 residues. Only one count was recorded for this clone. As yet, its antigen is unknown.

The TCR comes from a man aged 25 to 45 in good health. The sequencing sample was made of naive CD8+ T cells sorted from blood. The chain has TRBV2 and TRBJ2-5; a weak D match, TRBD2 (5 bases). The CDR3 bases are TGTGCCACTAAGTCAGGAGGGACCCAGTACTTC. Translation gives CATKSGGTQYF.